The clone carrying this T cell receptor (beta chain) was detected once. The sample is drawn from a study of tumor-infiltrating lymphocytes in primary liver carcinoma. Out of unsorted whole blood came the blood RNA, and germline DNA was extracted as well. V lost 2 bases and J 3 bases, leaving 10 bases between the germline ends. This CDR3 region has 14 residues. Germline CDR1 and CDR2: MNHNY and SVGAGI (reference sequence). The investigators made TCR beta cDNA from 400 to 550 ng total RNA, using a constant-region primer. Three-round nested multiplex PCR performed with slightly modified ARM-PCR produced the TCR beta libraries. TRBV1-TRBV30 forward and Cbeta reverse primers drove the first two roughly 11-cycle rounds. TCRdb ran MiXCR on the multiplex PCR reads and lists one entry per CDR3 protein. The profile shows 180,000 or so distinct CDR3 sequences, over 45% of them singletons.

The sequence was collected from a man aged 35-49 years with primary liver carcinoma and hepatitis B virus infection. Source material: peripheral blood. This sequence joins TRBV6-6 and TRBJ1-1; possible D gene TRBD1, 5 bases. The chain's CDR3 is CASSYRGGDTEAFF. The CDR3 DNA is TGTGCCAGCAGTTACAGGGGTGGGGACACTGAAGCTTTCTTT.